This TCR beta chain was found in a study of blood T cells in healthy people across ages. Germline V gene sequence: CDR1 MDHEN, CDR2 SYDVKM. The length of the CDR3 is 11 residues. With 5 bases removed from V and 13 bases from J, the gap between germline ends came to 14 bases. The study recruited healthy Caucasian donors from Russia who were aged about 6 to 95. Collection of approximately 9.3 milliliters of peripheral blood was performed for each donor. Each sample yielded at least 6 micrograms of PBMC total RNA. Alongside a J-beta primer mix, a sample-barcoded 5' primer served in a second PCR lasting roughly 6 to 12 cycles. From the 5' RACE reads, TCRdb called clonotypes with MiXCR, one entry per CDR3 protein. The sample includes 920,000 or so distinct CDR3 sequences, more than 40% seen only once; the top ten take approximately 20%. This clonotype was counted at least ten times.

Sample: blood. The origin of this receptor is a woman aged 55-69 years in good health. V usage is TRBV28 and J usage is TRBJ2-5; D may correspond to TRBD1 or TRBD2 (5 bases each). The CDR3 sequence is CASSDPRGPYF. For the CDR3, the DNA is TGTGCCAGCAGTGACCCGAGGGGTCCGTACTTC.